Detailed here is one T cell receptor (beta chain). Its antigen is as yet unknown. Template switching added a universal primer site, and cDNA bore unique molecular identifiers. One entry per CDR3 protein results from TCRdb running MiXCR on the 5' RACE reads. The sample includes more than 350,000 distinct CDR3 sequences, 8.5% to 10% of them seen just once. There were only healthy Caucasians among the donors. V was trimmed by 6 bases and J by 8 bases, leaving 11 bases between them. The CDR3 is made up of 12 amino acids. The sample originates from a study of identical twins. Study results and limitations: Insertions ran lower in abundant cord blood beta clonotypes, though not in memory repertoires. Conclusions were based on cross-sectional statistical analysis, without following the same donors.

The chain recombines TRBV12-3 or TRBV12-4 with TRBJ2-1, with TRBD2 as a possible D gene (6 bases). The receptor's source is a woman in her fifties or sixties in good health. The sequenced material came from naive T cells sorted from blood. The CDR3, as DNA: TGTGCCAGCAGCCGACTAGTCGATGAGCAGTTCTTC. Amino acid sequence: CASSRLVDEQFF.